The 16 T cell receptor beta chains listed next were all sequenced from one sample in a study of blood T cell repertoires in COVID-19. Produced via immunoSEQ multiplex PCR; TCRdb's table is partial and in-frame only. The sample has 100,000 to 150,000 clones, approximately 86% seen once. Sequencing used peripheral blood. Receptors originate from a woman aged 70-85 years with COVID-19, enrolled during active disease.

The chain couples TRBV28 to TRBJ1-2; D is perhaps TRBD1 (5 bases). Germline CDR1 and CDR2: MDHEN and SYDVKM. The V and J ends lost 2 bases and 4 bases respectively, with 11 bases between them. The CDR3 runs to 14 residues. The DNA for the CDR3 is TGTGCCAGCAGTTTAAATCAGGGAAGCTATGGCTACACCTTC. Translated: CASSLNQGSYGYTF.

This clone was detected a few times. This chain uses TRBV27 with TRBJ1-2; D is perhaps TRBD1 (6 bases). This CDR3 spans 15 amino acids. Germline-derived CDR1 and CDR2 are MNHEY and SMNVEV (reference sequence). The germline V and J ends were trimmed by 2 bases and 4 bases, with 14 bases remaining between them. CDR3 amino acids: CASSLQGLALYGYTF. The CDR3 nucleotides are TGTGCCAGCAGTTTACAGGGGCTTGCCCTCTATGGCTACACCTTC.

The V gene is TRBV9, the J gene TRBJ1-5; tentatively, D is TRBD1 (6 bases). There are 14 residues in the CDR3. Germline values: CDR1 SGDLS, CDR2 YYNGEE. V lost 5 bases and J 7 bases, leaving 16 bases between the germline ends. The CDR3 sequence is CASSKGAGAQPQHF. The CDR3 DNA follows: TGTGCCAGCAGTAAAGGGGCAGGGGCCCAGCCCCAGCATTTT.

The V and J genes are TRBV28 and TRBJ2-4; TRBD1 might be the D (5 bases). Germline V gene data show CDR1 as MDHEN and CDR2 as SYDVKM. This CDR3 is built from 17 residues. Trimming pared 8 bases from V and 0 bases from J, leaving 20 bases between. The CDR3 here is CASSRGAADLAKNIQYF. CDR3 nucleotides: TGTGCCAGCTCTCGTGGGGCAGCCGACCTAGCCAAAAACATTCAGTACTTC.

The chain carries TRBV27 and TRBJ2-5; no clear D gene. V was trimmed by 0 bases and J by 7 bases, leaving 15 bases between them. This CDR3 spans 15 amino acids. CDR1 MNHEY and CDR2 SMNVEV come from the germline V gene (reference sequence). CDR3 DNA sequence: TGTGCCAGCAGTTTATCCGTAGGCGGCGGAACGACCCAGTACTTC. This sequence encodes CASSLSVGGGTTQYF.

The CDR3 is CASRQQTGYTEAFF. The CDR3, as DNA: TGTGCCAGCAGGCAGCAAACAGGGTACACTGAAGCTTTCTTT. The chain couples TRBV5-8 to TRBJ1-1; a weak D match, TRBD1 (6 bases). This CDR3 contains 14 residues. The V and J ends lost 5 bases and 3 bases respectively, with 14 bases between them. Per the germline V gene, CDR1 is SGHTS and CDR2 is YDEGEE. The complete variable domain, with remaining parts taken from reference TRBV5-8 and TRBJ1-1, reads EAGVTQSPTHLIKTRGQQATLRCSPISGHTSVYWYQQALGLGLQFLLWYDEGEERNRGNFPPRFSGRQFPNYSSELNVNALELEDSALYLCASRQQTGYTEAFFGQGTRLTVV.

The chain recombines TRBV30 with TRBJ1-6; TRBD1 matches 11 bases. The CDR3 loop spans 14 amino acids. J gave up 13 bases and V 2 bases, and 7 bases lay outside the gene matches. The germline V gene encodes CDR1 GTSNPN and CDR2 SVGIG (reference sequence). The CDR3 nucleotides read TGTGCCTGGAGTAAAGGGACAGGGGGGACCCCCCTCCACTTT. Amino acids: CAWSKGTGGTPLHF.

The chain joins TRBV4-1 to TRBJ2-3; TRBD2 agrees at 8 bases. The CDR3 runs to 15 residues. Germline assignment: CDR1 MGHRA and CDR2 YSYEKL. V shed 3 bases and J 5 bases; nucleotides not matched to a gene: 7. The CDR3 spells CASSHSGGHGDTQYF. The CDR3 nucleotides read TGCGCCAGCAGCCACTCGGGGGGGCACGGAGATACGCAGTATTTT.

CDR3 residues: CASNSRGGAYGYTF. In DNA, the CDR3 is TGTGCCAGCAACTCGCGGGGGGGCGCCTATGGCTACACCTTC. This chain uses TRBV28 with TRBJ1-2, with D tentatively TRBD1 (6 bases). Trimming took off 7 bases at V and 4 bases at J, with 16 bases between the two ends. The CDR3 is 14 residues long. Germline CDR1 MDHEN, CDR2 SYDVKM.

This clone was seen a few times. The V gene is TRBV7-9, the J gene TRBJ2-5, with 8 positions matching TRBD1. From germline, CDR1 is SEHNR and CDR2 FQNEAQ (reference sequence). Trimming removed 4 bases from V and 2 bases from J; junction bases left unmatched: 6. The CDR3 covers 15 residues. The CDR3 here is CASSSLNRGQETQYF. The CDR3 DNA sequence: TGTGCCAGCAGCTCCTTAAACAGGGGGCAAGAGACCCAGTACTTC.

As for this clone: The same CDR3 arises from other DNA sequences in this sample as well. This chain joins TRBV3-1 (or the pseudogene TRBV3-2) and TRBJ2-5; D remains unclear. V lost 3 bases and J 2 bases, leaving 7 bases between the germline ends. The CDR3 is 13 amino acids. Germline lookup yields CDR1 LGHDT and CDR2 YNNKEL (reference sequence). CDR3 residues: CASSQRGQETQYF. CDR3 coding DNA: TGTGCCAGCAGCCAGCGAGGACAAGAGACCCAGTACTTC.

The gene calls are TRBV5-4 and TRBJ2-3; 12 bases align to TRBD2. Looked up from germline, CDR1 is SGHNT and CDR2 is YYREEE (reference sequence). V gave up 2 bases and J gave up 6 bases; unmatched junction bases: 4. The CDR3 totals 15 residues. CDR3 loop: CASSFRLAGEDTQYF. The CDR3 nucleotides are TGTGCCAGCAGCTTCAGACTAGCGGGGGAGGATACGCAGTATTTT.

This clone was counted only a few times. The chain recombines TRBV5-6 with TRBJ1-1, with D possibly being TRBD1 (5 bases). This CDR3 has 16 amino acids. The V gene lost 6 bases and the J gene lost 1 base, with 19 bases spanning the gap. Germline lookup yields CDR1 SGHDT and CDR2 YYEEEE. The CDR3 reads CASTGWGVLANTEAFF. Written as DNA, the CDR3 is TGTGCCAGCACTGGATGGGGGGTCTTGGCGAACACTGAAGCTTTCTTT.

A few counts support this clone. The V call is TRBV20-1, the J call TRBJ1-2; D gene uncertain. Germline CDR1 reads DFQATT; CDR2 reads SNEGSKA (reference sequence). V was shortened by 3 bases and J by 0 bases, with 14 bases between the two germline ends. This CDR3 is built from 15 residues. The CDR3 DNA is TGCAGTGCTAGTAGGACCGGGGTATCTAACTATGGCTACACCTTC. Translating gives CSASRTGVSNYGYTF.

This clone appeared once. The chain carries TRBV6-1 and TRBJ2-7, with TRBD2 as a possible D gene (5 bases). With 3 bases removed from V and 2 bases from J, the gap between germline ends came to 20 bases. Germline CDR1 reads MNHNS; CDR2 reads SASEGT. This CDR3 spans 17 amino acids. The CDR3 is CASSEGLRALLPYEQYF. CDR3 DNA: TGTGCCAGCAGTGAGGGTCTGAGGGCACTCCTTCCCTACGAGCAGTACTTC.

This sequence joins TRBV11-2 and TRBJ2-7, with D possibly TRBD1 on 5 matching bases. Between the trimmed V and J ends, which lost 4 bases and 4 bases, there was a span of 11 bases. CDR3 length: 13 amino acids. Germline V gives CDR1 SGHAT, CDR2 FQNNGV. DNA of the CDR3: TGTGCCAGCAGCTCCGCAGGGTCATACGAGCAGTACTTC. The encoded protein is CASSSAGSYEQYF. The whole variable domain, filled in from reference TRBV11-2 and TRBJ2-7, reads EAGVAQSPRYKIIEKRQSVAFWCNPISGHATLYWYQQILGQGPKLLIQFQNNGVVDDSQLPKDRFSAERLKGVDSTLKIQPAKLEDSAVYLCASSSAGSYEQYFGPGTRLTVT.